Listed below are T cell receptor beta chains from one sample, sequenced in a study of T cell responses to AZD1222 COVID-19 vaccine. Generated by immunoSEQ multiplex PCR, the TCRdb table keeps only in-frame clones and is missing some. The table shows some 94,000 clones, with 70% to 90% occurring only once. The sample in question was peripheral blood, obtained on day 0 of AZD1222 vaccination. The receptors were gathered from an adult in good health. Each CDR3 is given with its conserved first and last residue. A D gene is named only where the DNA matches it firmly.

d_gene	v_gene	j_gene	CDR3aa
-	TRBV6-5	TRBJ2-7	CASRSPYEQYF
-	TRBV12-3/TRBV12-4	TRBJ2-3	CASSSYRLDTQYF
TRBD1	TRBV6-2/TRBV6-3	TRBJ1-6	CASSFVPGQGSSSYNSPLHF
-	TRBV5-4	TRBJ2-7	CASSLEGEAYEQYF
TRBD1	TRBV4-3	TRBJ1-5	CASSQDLGQGSQPQHF
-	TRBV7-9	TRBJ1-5	CASSLMGAIYQPQHF
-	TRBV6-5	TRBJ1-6	CASSYSGSSYNSPLHF
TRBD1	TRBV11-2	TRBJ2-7	CASSSGQGAGSYEQYF
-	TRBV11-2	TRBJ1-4	CASSREYNEKLFF
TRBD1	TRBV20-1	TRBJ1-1	CSATQGPEAFF
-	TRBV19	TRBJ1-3	CASSGVPSGNTIYF
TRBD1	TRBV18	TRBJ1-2	CASSPGTGALSYTF
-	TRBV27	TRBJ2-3	CASSLSLGLGTDTQYF
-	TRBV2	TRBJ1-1	CASSEALGYTEAFF
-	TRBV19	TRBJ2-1	CASSIKGDDEQFF
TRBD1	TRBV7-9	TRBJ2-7	CASRHDRVAEQYF
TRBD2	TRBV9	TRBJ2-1	CASSASGPFVSEQFF
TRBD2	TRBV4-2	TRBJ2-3	CASSQKTNPRLASTDTQYF
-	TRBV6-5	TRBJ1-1	CASSYEPPGASTEAFF
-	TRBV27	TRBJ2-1	CASSQRALPMQFF
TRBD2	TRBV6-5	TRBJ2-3	CASRAGGSMNTQYF
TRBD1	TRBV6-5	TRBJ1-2	CASSYSGTGTRGYTF
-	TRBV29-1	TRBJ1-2	CSVAVVDGYTF
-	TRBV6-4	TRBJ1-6	CASSDSKYSPLHF
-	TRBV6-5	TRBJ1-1	CASHKDLSGYTEAFF
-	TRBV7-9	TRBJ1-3	CASSFGGNTIYF
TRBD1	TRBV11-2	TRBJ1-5	CASSPSGQGRGQPQHF
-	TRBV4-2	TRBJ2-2	CASSQDRDSLVVTGELFF
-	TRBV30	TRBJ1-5	CAWSVCSGGDCNQPQHF
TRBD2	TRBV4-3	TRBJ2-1	CASSQGTSGDYNEQFF
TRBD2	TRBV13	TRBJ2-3	CASQTSGSTDTQYF
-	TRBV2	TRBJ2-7	CASSGMQARTYEQYF
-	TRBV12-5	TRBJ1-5	CASGLRDNQPQHF
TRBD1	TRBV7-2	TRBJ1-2	CASSPSRTGNYGYTF
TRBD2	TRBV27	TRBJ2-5	CASSLEPLAAPETQYF
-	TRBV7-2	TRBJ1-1	CASSSRPPWTEAFF
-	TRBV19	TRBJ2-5	CASSLRRNQETQYF
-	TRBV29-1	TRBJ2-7	CSVDLGGPSREQYF
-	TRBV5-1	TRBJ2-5	CASSLRGLQETQYF
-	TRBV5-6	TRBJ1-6	CASSLVGSSYNSPLHF
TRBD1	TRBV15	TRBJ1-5	CATSRAGGTVSQPQHF
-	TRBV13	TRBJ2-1	CASSLGSGPYNEQFF
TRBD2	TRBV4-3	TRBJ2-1	CASSQGLAGVALFF
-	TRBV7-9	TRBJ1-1	CASSYPLIDANTEAFF
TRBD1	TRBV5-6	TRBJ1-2	CASRPGQGAFAGYTF
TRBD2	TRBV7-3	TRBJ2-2	CASSPSGTSGATGELFF
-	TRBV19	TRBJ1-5	CASQDTANQPQHF
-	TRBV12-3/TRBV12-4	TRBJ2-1	CASTISGGGCVF
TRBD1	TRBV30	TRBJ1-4	CAWSAGTGEEKLFF
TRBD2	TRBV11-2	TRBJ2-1	CASSYTSGGANEQFF
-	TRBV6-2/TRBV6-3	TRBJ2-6	CASSPSAGANVLTF
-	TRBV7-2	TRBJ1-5	CASSPQGGGISNQPQHF
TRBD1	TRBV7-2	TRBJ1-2	CASSEDRGWGGYTF
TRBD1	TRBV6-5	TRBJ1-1	CASRRTGGIRTEAFF
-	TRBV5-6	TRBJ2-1	CASSLLGAGNEQFF
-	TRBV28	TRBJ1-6	CASGFGGTGNSPLHF
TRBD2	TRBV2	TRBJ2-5	CASIQLAGAETQYF
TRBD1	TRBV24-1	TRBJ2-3	CATSDSTGADTQYF
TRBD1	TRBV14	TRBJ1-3	CASSWGQASGNTIYF